Following are 25 T cell receptor beta chains from one sample sequenced in a study of blood T cell repertoires in COVID-19. Using immunoSEQ multiplex PCR, the repertoire was profiled, and TCRdb retains in-frame clones only, with some absent. The sample includes roughly 80,000 clones, approximately 80% of them seen just once. The sequencing sample was made of peripheral blood. The source of these receptors is a man aged 60-69 years with active or convalescent COVID-19.

This clone came up a few times. This chain connects TRBV7-2 to TRBJ2-3; 11 nucleotides align to TRBD2. The CDR3 is 15 amino acids. With 4 bases clipped from V and 3 bases from J, the junction kept 3 bases outside the gene matches. From germline, CDR1 is SGHTA and CDR2 FQGNSA. CDR3 sequence reads: CASSSSGGSTDTQYF. The CDR3 DNA follows: TGTGCCAGCAGCTCTAGCGGGGGGAGTACAGATACGCAGTATTTT.

V and J are TRBV6-2 or TRBV6-3 and TRBJ2-1; TRBD2 aligns across 8 bases. The CDR3 consists of 17 residues. The V and J ends lost 2 bases and 2 bases, in that order; junction bases with no gene match: 8. From germline, CDR1 is MNHEY and CDR2 SVGEGT. For the CDR3, the DNA is TGTGCCAGCAGTTACGCGGTCCCAGCGGGGGCCTACAATGAGCAGTTCTTC. The encoded protein is CASSYAVPAGAYNEQFF.

The V call is TRBV19, the J call TRBJ2-1, with D possibly TRBD2 on 5 matching bases. The germline gives CDR1 LNHDA, CDR2 SQIVND (reference sequence). The CDR3 is made up of 15 amino acids. Trimming cost V 2 bases and J 0 bases, with 8 bases left between them. This CDR3 is CASSISRGSYNEQFF. In DNA form, the CDR3 reads TGTGCCAGTAGTATAAGCCGGGGCTCCTACAATGAGCAGTTCTTC. Filled out from reference TRBV19 and TRBJ2-1, the complete variable domain reads DGGITQSPKYLFRKEGQNVTLSCEQNLNHDAMYWYRQDPGQGLRLIYYSQIVNDFQKGDIAEGYSVSREKKESFPLTVTSAQKNPTAFYLCASSISRGSYNEQFFGPGTRLTVL.

The chain combines TRBV12-2 with TRBJ2-4; the listed D gene, TRBD1, was not tested against the DNA. TRBV12-2 is a pseudogene. CDR3 size: 14 residues. CDR3 DNA sequence: TGTGCAAGTCGCCCCGGGACAGGGGAAAACATTCAGTACTTC. The encoded protein is CASRPGTGENIQYF.

This chain connects TRBV7-9 to TRBJ1-6, with TRBD1 matching over 7 bases. Trimming removed 5 bases from V and 5 bases from J; junction bases left unmatched: 6. Germline CDR1 and CDR2: SEHNR and FQNEAQ (reference sequence). The CDR3 spans 15 residues. As DNA, the CDR3 is TGTGCCAGCAGCCCAGGGGGTGCCGATAATTCACCCCTCCACTTT. This sequence encodes CASSPGGADNSPLHF. Together with reference TRBV7-9 and TRBJ1-6, the CDR3 gives the full variable domain: DTGVSQNPRHKITKRGQNVTFRCDPISEHNRLYWYRQTLGQGPEFLTYFQNEAQLEKSRLLSDRFSAERPKGSFSTLEIQRTEQGDSAMYLCASSPGGADNSPLHFGNGTRLTVT.

This clone was counted only a few times. This sequence joins TRBV5-1 and TRBJ1-6; TRBD1 might be the D (6 bases). V was shortened by 0 bases and J by 4 bases, with 17 bases between the two germline ends. There are 18 residues in the CDR3. Germline-derived CDR1 and CDR2 are SGHRS and YFSETQ. Written as DNA, the CDR3 is TGCGCCAGCAGCTTGGCCTTTCTGGGCCAGGGGTATAATTCACCCCTCCACTTT. It translates to CASSLAFLGQGYNSPLHF.

This clone was seen repeatedly, ten times or more. This chain links TRBV6-4 with TRBJ2-1, with TRBD2 matching 9 bases. The CDR3 contains 17 residues. Germline CDR1 is MRHNA and CDR2 is SNTAGT. Trimming removed 6 bases from V and 5 bases from J; junction bases left unmatched: 14. CDR3 in DNA: TGTGCCAGCAGCGAGTTAAGTGCGGGGGGGCAACACAATGAGCAGTTCTTC. It is translated as CASSELSAGGQHNEQFF.

This clone was detected ten times or more. This sequence joins TRBV6-1 and TRBJ1-2; no firm D call. V gave up 1 base and J gave up 7 bases, with 10 bases separating them. The CDR3 totals 13 residues. In germline, CDR1 is MNHNS, CDR2 SASEGT. DNA of the CDR3: TGTGCCAGCAGTGAAGGTCTACTAGGTGGCTACACCTTC. The encoded protein is CASSEGLLGGYTF.

The chain employs TRBV24-1 and TRBJ2-3, with unresolved D. The CDR3 extends over 11 amino acids. V was shortened by 0 bases and J by 9 bases, with 3 bases between the two germline ends. CDR1 is KGHDR and CDR2 is SFDVKD in the germline V gene. For the CDR3, the DNA is TGTGCCACCAGTGATTTGAGCACGCAGTATTTT. Its protein is CATSDLSTQYF.

The gene calls are TRBV6-5 and TRBJ1-6, with D perhaps TRBD1 (5 bases). V lost 7 bases and J lost 1, with 11 bases in between. The CDR3 sequence is 15 residues long. Germline V gene sequence: CDR1 MNHEY, CDR2 SVGAGI. The CDR3 sequence is CASKAGGSYNSPLHF. The CDR3 coding sequence is TGTGCCAGCAAAGCGGGGGGGTCCTATAATTCACCCCTCCACTTT.

This clone showed up just a few times. The rearrangement uses TRBV7-2 and TRBJ2-7, with D possibly TRBD1 on 6 matching bases. The germline gives CDR1 SGHTA, CDR2 FQGNSA. V lost 5 bases and J lost 7, with 18 bases in between. The CDR3 has 14 amino acids. For the CDR3, the DNA is TGTGCCAGCAGCACAGGGACCATCAGCCGGGAGCAGTACTTC. Residues: CASSTGTISREQYF.

The table lists this clone with a few counts. The chain couples TRBV5-1 to TRBJ1-6; 10 bases map to TRBD1. Trimming removed 2 bases from V and 7 bases from J; junction bases left unmatched: 6. Germline CDR1 reads SGHRS; CDR2 reads YFSETQ. This CDR3 is built from 16 residues. The DNA of the CDR3 is TGCGCCAGCAGCTTCGAGTGGACAGGGGGGAATTCACCCCTCCACTTT. This translates into CASSFEWTGGNSPLHF. The complete variable domain, with remaining parts taken from reference TRBV5-1 and TRBJ1-6, reads KAGVTQTPRYLIKTRGQQVTLSCSPISGHRSVSWYQQTPGQGLQFLFEYFSETQRNKGNFPGRFSGRQFSNSRSEMNVSTLELGDSALYLCASSFEWTGGNSPLHFGNGTRLTVT.

The gene calls are TRBV7-9 and TRBJ1-2; tentative D call: TRBD1 (5 bases). Per germline, CDR1 SEHNR and CDR2 FQNEAQ (reference sequence). The CDR3 length is 13 residues. Trimming took off 7 bases at V and 3 bases at J, with 12 bases between the two ends. DNA for the CDR3: TGTGCCAGCACCTCCACGGGGGACTATGGCTACACCTTC. This codes for CASTSTGDYGYTF.

The V and J genes are TRBV6-5 and TRBJ2-1, with 12 positions matching TRBD2. The V gene end was trimmed by 2 bases and the J gene end by 8 bases; junction bases not matched to a gene: 4. This CDR3 has 15 amino acids. Germline CDR1 reads MNHEY; CDR2 reads SVGAGI. CDR3 in DNA: TGTGCCAGCAGTTACCGACTAGCGGGGGTAGATGAGCAGTTCTTC. This sequence encodes CASSYRLAGVDEQFF.

V usage is TRBV15 and J usage is TRBJ1-3; D is uncertain. V was cut by 0 bases and J by 5 bases, with 8 bases left in between. The CDR3 has 14 amino acids. Germline CDR1 reads LNHNV; CDR2 reads YYDKDF (reference sequence). The CDR3 DNA follows: TGTGCCACCAGCAGAGATTCGGGGAGAAACACCATATATTTT. This translates into CATSRDSGRNTIYF.

The chain is built from TRBV7-2 and TRBJ1-1; 8 nucleotides align to TRBD1. The CDR3 spans 14 residues. With 6 bases clipped from V and 4 bases from J, the junction kept 7 bases outside the gene matches. CDR1 SGHTA and CDR2 FQGNSA come from the germline V gene. CDR3 in amino acids: CASRPQGAGTEAFF. Written as DNA, the CDR3 is TGTGCCAGCAGACCTCAGGGGGCAGGCACTGAAGCTTTCTTT.

J is TRBJ2-7 and V is TRBV2; 12 bases agree with TRBD1. Per germline, CDR1 SNHLY and CDR2 FYNNEI. The junction had 7 bases not matched to a gene; V was cut back by 4 bases and J by 6 bases. The CDR3 sequence is 15 residues long. This CDR3 reads CASSVGDRGLSEQYF. The CDR3, as DNA: TGTGCCAGCAGTGTGGGGGACAGGGGGCTCAGCGAGCAGTACTTC.

This chain links TRBV2 with TRBJ2-5; TRBD2 matches 10 bases. With V trimmed by 8 bases and J by 5 bases, 11 bases remained unmatched. CDR1 is SNHLY and CDR2 is FYNNEI in the germline V gene. The CDR3 consists of 15 residues. For the CDR3, the DNA is TGTGCCAGCGGAGGGGAGCGGGGGGGCATGGAGACCCAGTACTTC. Residues: CASGGERGGMETQYF.

CDR3 region: CASSNRQETQYF. Written as DNA, the CDR3 is TGTGCCAGTAGTAACAGGCAAGAGACCCAGTACTTC. This chain connects TRBV19 to TRBJ2-5; the D gene is possibly TRBD1 (5 bases). This CDR3 has 12 amino acids. Germline V gene sequence: CDR1 LNHDA, CDR2 SQIVND (reference sequence). Trimming pared 4 bases from V and 2 bases from J, leaving 5 bases between. Full variable domain (outside the CDR3, taken from reference TRBV19 and TRBJ2-5): DGGITQSPKYLFRKEGQNVTLSCEQNLNHDAMYWYRQDPGQGLRLIYYSQIVNDFQKGDIAEGYSVSREKKESFPLTVTSAQKNPTAFYLCASSNRQETQYFGPGTRLLVL.

J is TRBJ2-2 and V is TRBV27, with D possibly TRBD2 on 5 matching bases. The CDR3 totals 13 residues. Between the trimmed V and J ends, which lost 3 bases and 5 bases, there was a span of 7 bases. CDR1 is MNHEY, CDR2 SMNVEV, per germline (reference sequence). The CDR3 loop reads CASSLEVTGELFF. In nucleotides, the CDR3 is TGTGCCAGCAGTTTGGAGGTGACCGGGGAGCTGTTTTTT.

The rearrangement uses TRBV2 and TRBJ1-1; no definite D call. The CDR3 loop spans 14 amino acids. Deletions cut 5 bases from V and 6 bases from J, with 16 bases between. Germline V gives CDR1 SNHLY, CDR2 FYNNEI. Written as DNA, the CDR3 is TGTGCCAGCAGTCCCCAAGTACCCTTAGCTGAAGCTTTCTTT. This translates into CASSPQVPLAEAFF.

Only one count was recorded for this clone. Other DNA sequences in this sample translate to the same CDR3. The genes are TRBV18 and TRBJ1-2, with 12 positions matching TRBD1. The J segment lost 5 bases and the V segment lost 2 bases, leaving 3 bases of the junction unmatched. This CDR3 spans 15 amino acids. CDR1 and CDR2 (germline): KGHSH, LQKENI. The CDR3, as DNA: TGTGCCAGCTCACCAGGGACAGGGGGCGCGTATGGCTACACCTTC. As protein: CASSPGTGGAYGYTF.

This clone has just a few counts. The chain is built from TRBV28 and TRBJ1-2, with D possibly being TRBD1 (5 bases). V lost 4 bases to trimming and J lost 6 bases, with 12 bases between them. The CDR3 has 13 residues. Germline loops: CDR1 MDHEN, CDR2 SYDVKM. The CDR3 bases are TGTGCCAGCAGTTATCAGGGAGGAAATGGCTACACCTTC. The encoded protein is CASSYQGGNGYTF.

CDR3 in DNA: TGTGCCAGCAGCGTAGGTGGCGGGAGGTCCTACGAGCAGTACTTC. Its translation: CASSVGGGRSYEQYF. This chain joins TRBV9 and TRBJ2-7, with 8 bases fitting TRBD2. Germline assignment: CDR1 SGDLS and CDR2 YYNGEE. Trimming at V came to 0 bases and at J to 1 base, leaving 3 bases not matched to a gene. The CDR3 runs to 15 residues.

The V call is TRBV10-1, the J call TRBJ1-5; D is perhaps TRBD1 (5 bases). Germline assignment: CDR1 WNHNN and CDR2 SYGVQD (reference sequence). V shed 0 bases and J shed 5 bases, with 14 bases lying between them. This CDR3 region has 16 residues. The chain's CDR3 is CASSESGGAVYQPQHF. CDR3 nucleotide sequence: TGCGCCAGCAGTGAGTCGGGAGGGGCGGTTTATCAGCCCCAGCATTTT.